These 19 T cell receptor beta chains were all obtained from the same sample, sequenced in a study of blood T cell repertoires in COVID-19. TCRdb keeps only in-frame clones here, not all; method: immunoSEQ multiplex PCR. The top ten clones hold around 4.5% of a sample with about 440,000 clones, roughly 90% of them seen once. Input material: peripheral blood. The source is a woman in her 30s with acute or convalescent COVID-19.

CDR3 in amino acids: CASSRFGSSGANVLTF. The CDR3 DNA reads as TGTGCCAGCAGTCGATTCGGTAGCTCTGGGGCCAACGTCCTGACTTTC. The chain joins TRBV6-6 to TRBJ2-6; D gene ambiguous. The CDR3 contains 16 residues. Trimming took 5 bases from V and 0 from J, leaving 11 bases between them. Germline CDR1 and CDR2: MNHNY and SVGAGI (reference sequence).

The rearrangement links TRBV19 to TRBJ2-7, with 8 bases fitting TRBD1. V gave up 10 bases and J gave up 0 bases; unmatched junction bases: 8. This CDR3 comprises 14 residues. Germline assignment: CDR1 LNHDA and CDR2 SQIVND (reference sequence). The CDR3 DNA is TGTGCCACCTCCTCCGGGACAGGCTCCTACGAGCAGTACTTC. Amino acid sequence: CATSSGTGSYEQYF.

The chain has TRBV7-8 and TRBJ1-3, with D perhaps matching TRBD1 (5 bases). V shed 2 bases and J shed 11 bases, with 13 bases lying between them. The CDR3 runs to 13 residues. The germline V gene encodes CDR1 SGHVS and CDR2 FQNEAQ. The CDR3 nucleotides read TGTGCCAGCAGCTTAATGGCCGGGACTCCCATATATTTT. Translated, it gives CASSLMAGTPIYF.

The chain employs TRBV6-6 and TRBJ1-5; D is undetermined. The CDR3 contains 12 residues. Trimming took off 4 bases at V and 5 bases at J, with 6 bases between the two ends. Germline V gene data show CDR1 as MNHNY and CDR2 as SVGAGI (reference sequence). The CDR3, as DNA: TGTGCCAGCAGTTCTAGAGATCAGCCCCAGCATTTT. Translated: CASSSRDQPQHF.

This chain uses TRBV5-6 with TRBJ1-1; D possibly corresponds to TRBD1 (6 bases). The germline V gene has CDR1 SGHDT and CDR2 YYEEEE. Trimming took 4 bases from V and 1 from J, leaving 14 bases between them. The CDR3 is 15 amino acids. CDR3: CASSPSGGGNTEAFF. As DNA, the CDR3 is TGTGCCAGCAGCCCGTCGGGAGGGGGGAACACTGAAGCTTTCTTT.

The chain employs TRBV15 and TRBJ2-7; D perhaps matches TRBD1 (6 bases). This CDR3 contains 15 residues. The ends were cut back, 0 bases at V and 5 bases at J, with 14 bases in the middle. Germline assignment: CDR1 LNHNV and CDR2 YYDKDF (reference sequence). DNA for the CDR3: TGTGCCACCAGCAGAGATACACACAGGGAGAACGAGCAGTACTTC. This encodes CATSRDTHRENEQYF.

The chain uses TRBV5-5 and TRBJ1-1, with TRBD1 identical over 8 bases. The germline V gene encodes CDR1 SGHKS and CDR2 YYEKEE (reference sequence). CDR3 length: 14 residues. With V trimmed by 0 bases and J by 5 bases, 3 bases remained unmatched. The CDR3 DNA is TGTGCCAGCAGCTTGGGACAGGGGAAGACTGAAGCTTTCTTT. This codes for CASSLGQGKTEAFF.

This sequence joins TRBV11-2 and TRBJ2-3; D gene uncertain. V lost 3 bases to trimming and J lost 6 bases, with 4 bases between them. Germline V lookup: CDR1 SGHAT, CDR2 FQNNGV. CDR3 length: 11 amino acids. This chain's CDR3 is CASSFMDTQYF. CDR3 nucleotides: TGTGCCAGCAGCTTCATGGATACGCAGTATTTT.

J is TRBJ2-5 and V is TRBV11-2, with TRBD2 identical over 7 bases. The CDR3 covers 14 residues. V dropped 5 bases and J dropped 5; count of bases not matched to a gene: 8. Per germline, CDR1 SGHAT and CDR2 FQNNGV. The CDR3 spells CASSTGLPSETQYF. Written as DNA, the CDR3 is TGTGCCAGCAGCACGGGACTACCTTCGGAGACCCAGTACTTC.

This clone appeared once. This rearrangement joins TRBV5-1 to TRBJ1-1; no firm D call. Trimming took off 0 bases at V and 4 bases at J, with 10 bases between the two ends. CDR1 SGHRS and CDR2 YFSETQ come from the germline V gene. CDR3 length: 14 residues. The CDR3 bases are TGCGCCAGCAGCTTGGGAGAGGGTGGCACTGAAGCTTTCTTT. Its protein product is CASSLGEGGTEAFF.

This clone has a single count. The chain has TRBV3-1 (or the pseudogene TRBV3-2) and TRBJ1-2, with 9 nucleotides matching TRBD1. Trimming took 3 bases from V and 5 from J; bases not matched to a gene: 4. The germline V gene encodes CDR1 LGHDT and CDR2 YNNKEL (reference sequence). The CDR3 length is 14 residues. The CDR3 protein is CASSQGTGWYGYTF. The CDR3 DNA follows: TGTGCCAGCAGCCAGGGGACAGGGTGGTATGGCTACACCTTC.

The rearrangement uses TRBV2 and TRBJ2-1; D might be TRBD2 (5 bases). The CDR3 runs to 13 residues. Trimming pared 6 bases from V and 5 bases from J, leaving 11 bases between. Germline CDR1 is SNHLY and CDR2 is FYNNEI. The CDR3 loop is CASSYGLNNEQFF. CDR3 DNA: TGTGCCAGCAGCTATGGACTTAACAATGAGCAGTTCTTC.

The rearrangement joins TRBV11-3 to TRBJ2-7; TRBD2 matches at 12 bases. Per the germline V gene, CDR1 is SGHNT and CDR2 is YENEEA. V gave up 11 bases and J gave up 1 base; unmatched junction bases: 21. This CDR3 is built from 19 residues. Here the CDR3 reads CAPALRPSGGAGRSYEQYF. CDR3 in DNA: TGTGCCCCCGCGCTAAGGCCTAGCGGGGGGGCGGGGAGGTCCTACGAGCAGTACTTC.

The DNA for the CDR3 is TGTGCCAGCAGTGAGTACGGGGGACCCGTTTACGAGCAGTACTTC. Encoded protein: CASSEYGGPVYEQYF. V usage is TRBV2 and J usage is TRBJ2-7; D is possibly TRBD2 (6 bases). The CDR3 is made up of 15 amino acids. The ends were cut back, 3 bases at V and 4 bases at J, with 16 bases in the middle. Germline V gene data show CDR1 as SNHLY and CDR2 as FYNNEI.

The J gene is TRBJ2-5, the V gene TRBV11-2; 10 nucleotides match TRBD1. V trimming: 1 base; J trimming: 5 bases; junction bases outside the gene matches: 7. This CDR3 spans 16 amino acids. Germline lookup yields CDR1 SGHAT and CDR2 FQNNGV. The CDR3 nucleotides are TGTGCCAGCAGCTTAGGCCGGGACAGGGGATACGAGACCCAGTACTTC. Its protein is CASSLGRDRGYETQYF.

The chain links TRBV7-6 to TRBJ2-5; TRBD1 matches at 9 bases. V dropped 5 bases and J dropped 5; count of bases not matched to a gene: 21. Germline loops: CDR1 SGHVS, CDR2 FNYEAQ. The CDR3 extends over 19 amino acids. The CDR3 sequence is CASSQDPGQGVLAVETQYF. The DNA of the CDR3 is TGTGCCAGCAGCCAAGACCCGGGACAGGGTGTGTTAGCTGTGGAGACCCAGTACTTC.

As DNA, the CDR3 is TGTGCCAGCAGTTTCTCGAAAAGCGGGGGGGCGAATGAGCAGTTCTTC. Protein: CASSFSKSGGANEQFF. The J gene is TRBJ2-1, the V gene TRBV27; TRBD2 aligns across 10 bases. Germline assignment: CDR1 MNHEY and CDR2 SMNVEV (reference sequence). V gave up 3 bases and J gave up 7 bases; unmatched junction bases: 9. This CDR3 has 16 amino acids.

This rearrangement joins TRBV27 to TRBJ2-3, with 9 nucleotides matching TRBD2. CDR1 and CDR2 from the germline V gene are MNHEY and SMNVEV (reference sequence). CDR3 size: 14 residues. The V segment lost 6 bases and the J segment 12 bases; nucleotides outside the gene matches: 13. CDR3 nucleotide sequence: TGTGCCAGCAGGGGGCCTAGCGGGGTACAACGACAGTATTTT. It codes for CASRGPSGVQRQYF.

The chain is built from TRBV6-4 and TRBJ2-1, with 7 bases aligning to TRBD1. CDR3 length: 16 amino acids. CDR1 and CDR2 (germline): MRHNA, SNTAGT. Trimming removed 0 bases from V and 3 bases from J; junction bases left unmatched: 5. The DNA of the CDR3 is TGTGCCAGCAGTGACTCTAAAGGGGGCGACTACAATGAGCAGTTCTTC. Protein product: CASSDSKGGDYNEQFF.